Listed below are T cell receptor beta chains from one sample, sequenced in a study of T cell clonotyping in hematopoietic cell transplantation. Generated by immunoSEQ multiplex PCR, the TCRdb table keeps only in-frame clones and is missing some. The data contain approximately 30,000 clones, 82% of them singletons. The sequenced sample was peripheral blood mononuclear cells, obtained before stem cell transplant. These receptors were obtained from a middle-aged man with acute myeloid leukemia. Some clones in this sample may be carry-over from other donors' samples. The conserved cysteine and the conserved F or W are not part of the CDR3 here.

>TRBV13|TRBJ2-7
ASSSRQGYEQY
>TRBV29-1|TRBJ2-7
SVEDSVGGEQY
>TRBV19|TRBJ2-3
ASSISGGGRADTQY
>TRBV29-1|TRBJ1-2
SVLGTGGWDYGYT
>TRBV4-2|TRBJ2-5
ASSQEWGLAGETQY
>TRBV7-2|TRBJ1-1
ASSGYRGNTEAF
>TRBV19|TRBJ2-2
ASSIGQILTTGELF
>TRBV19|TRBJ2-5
ASSTREGPGETQY
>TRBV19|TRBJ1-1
ATQTGGEDTEAF
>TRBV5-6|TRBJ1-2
ASSYSPGQNYGYT
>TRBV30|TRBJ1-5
AWSVGGQPQH
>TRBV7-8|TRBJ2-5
ASSFSKGAQETQY
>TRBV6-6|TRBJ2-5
ASSYPEAETQY
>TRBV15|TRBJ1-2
ATSRDLSPSAYGYT
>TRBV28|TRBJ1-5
ASSLTRVGNQPQH
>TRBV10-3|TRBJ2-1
AIAALYNEQF